Below, 14 T cell receptor beta chains from the same sample are listed, as sequenced in a study of identical twins (dated by TCRdb to 2016 to 2018). Receptor amplification or capture employed 5' RACE. The listed sequencing device is Illumina HiSeq 2000. TCRdb trimmed public reads at Q25 via fastp, called clones via MiXCR and kept in-frame beta chains. Rows with one shared CDR3 protein collapse into an entry with the most common genes and DNA. A total of fewer than 550,000 distinct CDR3 sequences appear in this sample, 15% of them only once. The top ten clones comprise roughly 0.44% of the sample. This same sample was also part of a study on yellow fever vaccine responses in identical twins.

Material for sequencing was CD4+ T cells sorted from blood. Every receptor here comes from a woman between 18 and 30 years old in good health.

This clonotype has at least ten counts. Compared with germline, one end of the junction differs, possibly owing to a read error. V is TRBV12-3 or TRBV12-4 and J is TRBJ2-1; D possibly uses TRBD1 or TRBD2 (7 bases each). The CDR3 extends over 13 amino acids. The CDR3 nucleotides are TGTGCCAGTCTTGGAGAGAGCGGGGCAACAGGGGTCTTC. Translation gives CASLGESGATGVF.

The rearrangement joins TRBV3-1 to TRBJ2-4; 10 positions agree with TRBD2. CDR3 length equals 17 residues. With 1 base clipped from V and 4 bases from J, the junction kept 7 bases outside the gene matches. Germline lookup yields CDR1 LGHDT and CDR2 YNNKEL (reference sequence). CDR3 amino acids: CASSQGLAGESKNIQYF. CDR3 nucleotide sequence: TGTGCCAGCAGCCAAGGGCTAGCGGGAGAATCAAAAAACATTCAGTACTTC.

This sequence joins TRBV28 and TRBJ2-7; 7 bases match TRBD1. Germline V gene sequence: CDR1 MDHEN, CDR2 SYDVKM. This CDR3 comprises 15 residues. J lost 6 bases, V lost 2 bases, and 10 bases had no gene match. CDR3 DNA sequence: TGTGCCAGCAGTTTAACCGGGACAGTTAAGCCCGAGCAGTACGTC. The encoded protein is CASSLTGTVKPEQYV.

This clonotype was detected only a few times. The chain carries TRBV28 and TRBJ2-1, with 11 bases that match TRBD1. Trimming cost V 7 bases and J 2 bases; bases outside gene matches: 10. Germline-derived CDR1 and CDR2 are MDHEN and SYDVKM. CDR3 size: 17 residues. CDR3 residues: CASIPDLGQGAYNEQFF. The CDR3 DNA sequence: TGTGCCAGCATCCCCGACCTGGGACAGGGGGCCTACAATGAGCAGTTCTTC.

V usage is TRBV6-1 and J usage is TRBJ1-6; tentative D call: TRBD1 (6 bases). This CDR3 has 15 amino acids. Trimming stripped 8 bases from V and 0 bases from J, with 11 bases between. The germline V gene has CDR1 MNHNS and CDR2 SASEGT. The CDR3 loop reads CASSGVDSYNSPLHF. The DNA of the CDR3 is TGTGCCAGCTCAGGGGTTGACTCCTATAATTCACCCCTCCACTTT.

The rearrangement links TRBV28 to TRBJ1-6, with a weak D call TRBD1 (5 bases). This CDR3 comprises 15 residues. Between the trimmed V and J ends, which lost 5 bases and 7 bases, there was a span of 15 bases. Germline CDR1 reads MDHEN; CDR2 reads SYDVKM. CDR3 region: CASSPADSRNSPLHF. The CDR3 nucleotides read TGTGCCAGCAGTCCAGCAGACAGCCGAAATTCACCCCTCCACTTT.

This clonotype was recorded a few times. The J gene is TRBJ2-1, the V gene TRBV5-1, with 9 bases identical to TRBD2. Trimming at V came to 0 bases and at J to 2 bases, leaving 3 bases not matched to a gene. Germline-derived CDR1 and CDR2 are SGHRS and YFSETQ. The CDR3 is 16 residues long. Here the CDR3 reads CASSLEGLAPYNEQFF. CDR3 bases: TGCGCCAGCAGCTTGGAGGGACTAGCACCCTACAATGAGCAGTTCTTC.

The chain employs TRBV28 and TRBJ2-1; TRBD2 matches 10 bases. The ends lost 8 bases at V and 0 bases at J; junction bases unmatched: 13. Germline V lookup: CDR1 MDHEN, CDR2 SYDVKM. CDR3 length equals 18 residues. CDR3 region: CASAPGLAALSSYNEQFF. The CDR3 DNA reads TGTGCCAGCGCTCCCGGACTAGCGGCCCTGAGCTCCTACAATGAGCAGTTCTTC. Complete variable domain (other parts from reference TRBV28 and TRBJ2-1): DVKVTQSSRYLVKRTGEKVFLECVQDMDHENMFWYRQDPGLGLRLIYFSYDVKMKEKGDIPEGYSVSREKKERFSLILESASTNQTSMYLCASAPGLAALSSYNEQFFGPGTRLTVL.

The chain recombines TRBV20-1 with TRBJ2-6; D may be TRBD1 or TRBD2 (7 bases each). V was clipped by 2 bases and J by 0 bases, with 17 bases between them. Germline V CDR1 and CDR2: DFQATT, SNEGSKA (reference sequence). The CDR3 sequence is 18 residues long. The CDR3 protein is CSARLRQGLSSGANVLTF. The DNA for the CDR3 is TGCAGTGCTAGATTGAGACAGGGACTAAGCTCTGGGGCCAACGTCCTGACTTTC.

The table lists this clonotype with a few counts. V and J are TRBV7-2 and TRBJ2-1; 8 bases are shared with TRBD1. The CDR3 runs 17 residues. V lost 6 bases and J lost 0; bases outside the gene matches: 10. Germline V gene lookup returns CDR1 SGHTA and CDR2 FQGNSA. CDR3 nucleotide sequence: TGTGCCAGCAGACCACCGACAGGGGCGGGCTCCTACAATGAGCAGTTCTTC. Its translation: CASRPPTGAGSYNEQFF.

This clonotype was observed many times. The chain recombines TRBV2 with TRBJ2-3, with 7 bases aligning to TRBD1. This CDR3 contains 14 residues. Trimming cost V 6 bases and J 2 bases; bases outside gene matches: 5. Germline lookup yields CDR1 SNHLY and CDR2 FYNNEI. CDR3 protein: CASRQGSPTDTQYF. The DNA for the CDR3 is TGTGCCAGCAGACAGGGGTCCCCCACAGATACGCAGTATTTT.

The sample holds a few counts of this clonotype. The chain uses TRBV2 and TRBJ1-1; 7 nucleotides match TRBD1. The CDR3 is 15 amino acids. The junction had 6 bases not matched to a gene; V was cut back by 5 bases and J by 0 bases. In germline, CDR1 is SNHLY, CDR2 FYNNEI. The CDR3 region is CASSMDRNLNTEAFF. In nucleotides, the CDR3 is TGTGCCAGCAGTATGGACAGGAACTTGAACACTGAAGCTTTCTTT.

The chain links TRBV6-1 to TRBJ1-3, with 9 bases matching TRBD1. The germline V gene encodes CDR1 MNHNS and CDR2 SASEGT. With 4 bases clipped from V and 3 bases from J, the junction kept 4 bases outside the gene matches. The CDR3 is 15 residues long. CDR3 DNA: TGTGCCAGCAGTGGACAGGGGGGGAATGGAAACACCATATATTTT. Residues: CASSGQGGNGNTIYF.

In its sample, this clonotype was seen a few times. V gene TRBV27 combines with J gene TRBJ2-5; D might be TRBD2 (7 bases). V gave up 2 bases and J gave up 7 bases, with 17 bases separating them. Germline V CDR1 and CDR2: MNHEY, SMNVEV (reference sequence). The CDR3 has 15 residues. CDR3 sequence: CASSLVTGAGWTQYF. The CDR3, as DNA: TGTGCCAGCAGTTTAGTGACAGGAGCGGGGTGGACCCAGTACTTC.